This T cell receptor (beta chain) was identified during a study of beta chain features in type 1 diabetes. Study results and limitations: Insertions were fewer and deletions more numerous at VDJ junctions in type 1 diabetes patients.

As to this clone: Its antigen remains unknown.

Germline lookup yields CDR1 SGDLS and CDR2 YYNGEE. This CDR3 is built from 17 residues. Between the trimmed V and J ends, which lost 4 bases and 3 bases, there was a span of 22 bases. cDNA synthesis used the whole RNA isolate, giving expressed TCRB sequences. Repertoires were generated with immunoSEQ multiplex PCR, while TCRdb's copy carries only in-frame clones and drops some. This table has 110,000 to 150,000 clones, 6.9% appearing once. The source of this sequence is a woman in her twenties or thirties in good health. The genes are TRBV9 and TRBJ2-5; TRBD1 might be the D (6 bases). Sequencing was carried out using central memory CD4+ T cells from blood. CDR3 nucleotide sequence: TGTGCCAGCAGCATCAGGGGTTCCCCGCCGCTAGAAGAGACCCAGTACTTC. This translates into CASSIRGSPPLEETQYF. The complete variable domain, with remaining parts taken from reference TRBV9 and TRBJ2-5, reads DSGVTQTPKHLITATGQRVTLRCSPRSGDLSVYWYQQSLDQGLQFLIQYYNGEERAKGNILERFSAQQFPDLHSELNLSSLELGDSALYFCASSIRGSPPLEETQYFGPGTRLLVL.